This TCR beta chain came from a study of siplizumab effects on memory and regulatory T cells. Whole-study findings and limits: Naive T cells, seemingly more diverse than memory cells, seemed major alloresponse contributors. Proliferating CD4+ or CD8+ clones, roughly 80-96% of them, lacked an assignable naive or memory phenotype.

There are 16 residues in the CDR3. From germline, CDR1 is SGDLS and CDR2 YYNGEE. Trimming stripped 0 bases from V and 2 bases from J, with 11 bases between. The table came from immunoSEQ multiplex PCR; TCRdb's copy has only in-frame clones and leaves some out. This table holds about 110,000 clones, roughly 91% found once. For this clone: Its antigen is as yet unknown.

The V call is TRBV9, the J call TRBJ2-2; D may match TRBD1 or TRBD2 (5 bases each). This sequence originates from a human donor in good health. The sample consisted of CD4+ T cells sorted from blood. The CDR3 DNA reads TGTGCCAGCAGCGTAGGGCTTTGGGACAACACCGGGGAGCTGTTTTTT. This sequence encodes CASSVGLWDNTGELFF.